This T cell receptor beta chain was captured by sequencing in a study of vaccination effects on CD4 cells after COVID-19. With the ViraFEST assay, the study expanded antigen-specific CD4+ T cells using viral peptide pools, then sequenced them. An approximately 10-day culture period preceded the isolation of CD4+ T cells. Nucleocapsid antibody tests were negative, and the vaccine recipients had no prior SARS-CoV-2 infection. The authors replaced half the medium with IL-2 medium on days 3 and 7. On this clone itself: Antigen: not known.

Germline loops: CDR1 SGHRS, CDR2 YFSETQ. Unmatched junction bases numbered 11, after V lost 4 bases and J lost 5 bases. The CDR3 is made up of 15 amino acids. The data were produced by immunoSEQ multiplex PCR, yet TCRdb's version contains in-frame clones alone and is incomplete. The sample consists of approximately 54,000 clones, 80% to 85% of them appearing once. The chain recombines TRBV5-1 with TRBJ1-1, with 7 nucleotides matching TRBD1. Sequencing was performed on CD4+ T cells from PBMCs cultured with HCoV-229E spike peptides, taken before COVID-19 vaccination. The source is a human donor who received a COVID-19 vaccine. CDR3 nucleotides: TGCGCCAGCAGCGCGAAACACAGGGGAAGGACTGAAGCTTTCTTT. Translation gives CASSAKHRGRTEAFF. Together with reference TRBV5-1 and TRBJ1-1, the CDR3 gives the full variable domain: KAGVTQTPRYLIKTRGQQVTLSCSPISGHRSVSWYQQTPGQGLQFLFEYFSETQRNKGNFPGRFSGRQFSNSRSEMNVSTLELGDSALYLCASSAKHRGRTEAFFGQGTRLTVV.